This TCR beta chain was sequenced for a study of blood T cell repertoires in COVID-19. As processed by the authors: By means of reference gene primer amplification, nucleated cell counts were estimated. Repertoires were generated with immunoSEQ multiplex PCR, while TCRdb's copy carries only in-frame clones and drops some. That table gives V, J and clone size, and the DNA gave D and trimming. The data show under 75,000 clones, with roughly 88% seen just once and less than 20% held by the top ten. CDR1 is MDHEN, CDR2 SYDVKM, per germline. The ends lost 10 bases at V and 4 bases at J; junction bases unmatched: 8. This CDR3 is 14 amino acids long.

The specimen sequenced was peripheral blood. The TCR comes from a woman over 75 with active COVID-19. This rearrangement joins TRBV28 to TRBJ1-2; TRBD1 matches 11 bases. The CDR3: CATTRGTGGYGYTF. In DNA, the CDR3 is TGTGCCACTACCAGAGGGACAGGGGGCTATGGCTACACCTTC.